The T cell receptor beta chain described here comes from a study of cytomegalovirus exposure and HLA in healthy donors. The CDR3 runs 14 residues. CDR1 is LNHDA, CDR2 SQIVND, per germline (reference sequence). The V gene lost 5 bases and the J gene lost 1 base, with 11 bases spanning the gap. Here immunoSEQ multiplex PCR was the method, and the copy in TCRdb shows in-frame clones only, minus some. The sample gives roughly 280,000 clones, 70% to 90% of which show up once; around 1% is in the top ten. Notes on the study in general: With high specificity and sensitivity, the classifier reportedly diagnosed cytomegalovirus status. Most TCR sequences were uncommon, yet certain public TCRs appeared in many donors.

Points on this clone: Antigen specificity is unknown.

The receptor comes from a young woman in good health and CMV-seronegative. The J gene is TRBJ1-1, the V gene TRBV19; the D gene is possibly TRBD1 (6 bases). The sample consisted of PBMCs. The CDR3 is CASSLGTRNTEAFF. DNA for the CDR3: TGTGCCAGTAGTCTCGGGACAAGGAACACTGAAGCTTTCTTT.